These 30 T cell receptor beta chains came from one sample sequenced in a study of blood T cell repertoires in COVID-19. The assay was immunoSEQ multiplex PCR, and TCRdb's table has in-frame clones only and misses some. This sample yields about 68,000 clones, of which approximately 90% are seen a single time; 4.5% to 5.5% belongs to the top ten. The source material was peripheral blood. The receptors originated from a woman aged 55-69 years with active COVID-19.

The chain couples TRBV27 to TRBJ2-3; a possible D gene is TRBD2 (6 bases). The CDR3 has 14 residues. Trimming removed 6 bases from V and 6 bases from J, with 16 bases in between. Germline CDR1 is MNHEY and CDR2 is SMNVEV (reference sequence). The DNA for the CDR3 is TGTGCCAGCAGGAACTGGAGGGCCGCGGATACGCAGTATTTT. It yields the protein CASRNWRAADTQYF.

The V gene is TRBV29-1, the J gene TRBJ2-7; D might be TRBD1 (7 bases). The CDR3 extends over 16 amino acids. V lost 4 bases and J 2 bases, leaving 21 bases between the germline ends. Germline V gene lookup returns CDR1 SQVTM and CDR2 ANQGSEA. CDR3 sequence: CSVATGRNTGAYEQYF. The CDR3 nucleotides read TGCAGCGTTGCGACAGGGAGGAACACAGGGGCCTACGAGCAGTACTTC.

The V call is TRBV13, the J call TRBJ1-2; 7 nucleotides match TRBD1. Germline assignment: CDR1 PRHDT and CDR2 FYEKMQ (reference sequence). The V gene end was trimmed by 5 bases and the J gene end by 2 bases; junction bases not matched to a gene: 5. The CDR3 loop spans 14 amino acids. The CDR3 here is CASSPRDSNYGYTF. The CDR3 DNA reads as TGTGCCAGCAGCCCTCGGGACAGCAACTATGGCTACACCTTC.

The chain carries TRBV18 and TRBJ2-1; D is unresolved. The V and J ends lost 0 bases and 0 bases respectively, with 6 bases between them. CDR3 size: 15 residues. Germline CDR1 KGHSH, CDR2 LQKENI. CDR3 protein: CASSPPGRSYNEQFF. CDR3 coding DNA: TGTGCCAGCTCACCACCCGGTCGCTCCTACAATGAGCAGTTCTTC.

The genes are TRBV3-1 (or the pseudogene TRBV3-2) and TRBJ1-5, with D uncertain. V lost 1 base to trimming and J lost 3 bases, with 10 bases between them. CDR3 size: 15 residues. Germline loops: CDR1 LGHDT, CDR2 YNNKEL (reference sequence). CDR3 sequence reads: CASSQGTRINQPQHF. The CDR3 nucleotides read TGTGCCAGCAGCCAAGGAACCAGAATCAATCAGCCCCAGCATTTT.

CDR3 sequence reads: CASSRTGIGDTEAFF. CDR3 in DNA: TGTGCCAGCAGTCGGACAGGGATCGGGGACACTGAAGCTTTCTTT. The J gene is TRBJ1-1, the V gene TRBV28; 8 bases map to TRBD1. Germline V CDR1 and CDR2: MDHEN, SYDVKM. With V trimmed by 5 bases and J by 3 bases, 8 bases remained unmatched. The CDR3 has 15 amino acids.

This CDR3 is CASSPARRRPRHTEAFF. The CDR3 coding sequence is TGTGCCAGCAGCCCGGCCCGACGGCGCCCGCGGCACACTGAAGCTTTCTTT. J is TRBJ1-1 and V is TRBV3-1 (or the pseudogene TRBV3-2); D not resolved. Per the germline V gene, CDR1 is LGHDT and CDR2 is YNNKEL (reference sequence). The CDR3 covers 17 residues. V gave up 4 bases and J gave up 3 bases, with 21 bases separating them.

The V call is TRBV7-8, the J call TRBJ1-1, with 9 nucleotides matching TRBD1. The CDR3 extends over 15 amino acids. V shed 1 base and J 4 bases; nucleotides not matched to a gene: 4. Germline values: CDR1 SGHVS, CDR2 FQNEAQ. CDR3 DNA: TGTGCCAGCAGCTTAGGGGACAGGGTGACCACTGAAGCTTTCTTT. Its translation: CASSLGDRVTTEAFF.

The genes are TRBV2 and TRBJ2-1; 8 bases line up with TRBD1. The CDR3 runs 14 residues. With 6 bases clipped from V and 2 bases from J, the junction kept 3 bases outside the gene matches. Germline V gene data show CDR1 as SNHLY and CDR2 as FYNNEI. In DNA form, the CDR3 reads TGTGCCAGCAGCGACAGGGGTACCTACAATGAGCAGTTCTTC. This gives the protein CASSDRGTYNEQFF. The complete variable domain, with remaining parts taken from reference TRBV2 and TRBJ2-1, reads EPEVTQTPSHQVTQMGQEVILRCVPISNHLYFYWYRQILGQKVEFLVSFYNNEISEKSEIFDDQFSVERPDGSNFTLKIRSTKLEDSAMYFCASSDRGTYNEQFFGPGTRLTVL.

V and J are TRBV19 and TRBJ2-7; TRBD2 matches 11 bases. The CDR3 runs to 15 residues. Germline loops: CDR1 LNHDA, CDR2 SQIVND (reference sequence). The junction had 9 bases not matched to a gene; V was cut back by 4 bases and J by 7 bases. The DNA of the CDR3 is TGTGCCAGTAGTAGGGGACTAGCGGAGAACCAAGAGCAGTACTTC. Protein: CASSRGLAENQEQYF.

V is TRBV7-2 and J is TRBJ2-7; tentatively, D is TRBD1 (5 bases). The CDR3 extends over 14 amino acids. Germline CDR1 and CDR2: SGHTA and FQGNSA. Trimming removed 2 bases at V and 4 bases at J, with 12 bases between. Written as DNA, the CDR3 is TGTGCCAGCAGCTTAATCGCCAGGGCGTACGAGCAGTACTTC. Encoded protein: CASSLIARAYEQYF.

V is TRBV7-9 and J is TRBJ2-1; D might be TRBD2 (5 bases). This CDR3 contains 15 residues. V lost 4 bases and J lost 5, with 15 bases in between. The V gene's germline CDR1 is SEHNR and CDR2 FQNEAQ (reference sequence). The CDR3 DNA reads TGTGCCAGCAGCTCCCAGCCGGGATCCAACAATGAGCAGTTCTTC. This encodes CASSSQPGSNNEQFF.

This chain joins TRBV4-1 and TRBJ1-2; 9 bases agree with TRBD1. This CDR3 has 18 amino acids. V shed 0 bases and J 5 bases; nucleotides not matched to a gene: 13. From germline, CDR1 is MGHRA and CDR2 YSYEKL. This chain's CDR3 is CASSQDGPDRGNSYGYTF. CDR3 DNA: TGCGCCAGCAGCCAAGATGGCCCGGACAGGGGAAATAGTTATGGCTACACCTTC.

The V and J genes are TRBV21-1 and TRBJ2-5; TRBD1 is the table's D call and was not checked against the DNA. TRBV21-1 is a pseudogene segment. The CDR3 consists of 13 residues. CDR3 sequence reads: CASSKVRLETQYF. CDR3 sequence (DNA): TGTGCCAGCAGCAAAGTCAGGCTAGAGACCCAGTACTTC.

On this clone: The sample carries other DNA sequences with the same CDR3. J is TRBJ2-3 and V is TRBV6-6; D gene ambiguous. CDR3 length: 14 amino acids. Trimming left V 0 bases short and J 0 bases short, with 4 bases between. The germline CDR1 and CDR2 sequences are MNHNY and SVGAGI (reference sequence). The CDR3 DNA is TGTGCCAGCAGTTACTCGACTAGCACAGATACGCAGTATTTT. Translated: CASSYSTSTDTQYF.

The chain couples TRBV3-1 (or the pseudogene TRBV3-2) to TRBJ1-5; the D is unclear. The CDR3 sequence is 14 residues long. Looked up from germline, CDR1 is LGHDT and CDR2 is YNNKEL (reference sequence). V lost 3 bases and J 11 bases, leaving 17 bases between the germline ends. The CDR3 loop is CASSQIPGGGSQHF. The DNA for the CDR3 is TGTGCCAGCAGCCAGATCCCAGGAGGAGGGTCCCAGCATTTT.

The count of this clone is one. The chain couples TRBV18 to TRBJ1-4, with D tentatively TRBD1 (6 bases). The CDR3 length is 15 residues. Trimming cost V 4 bases and J 7 bases, with 16 bases left between them. CDR1 and CDR2 (germline): KGHSH, LQKENI. The chain's CDR3 is CASSLNYRAGEKLFF. CDR3 bases: TGTGCCAGCTCACTTAACTACAGGGCCGGTGAAAAACTGTTTTTT.

The chain employs TRBV10-1 and TRBJ2-1, with unresolved D. This CDR3 is built from 13 residues. Per germline, CDR1 WNHNN and CDR2 SYGVQD (reference sequence). The V end was cut by 8 bases, the J end by 0 bases, with 8 bases between. In DNA, the CDR3 is TGCGCCAGCGGGCCGAGCTCCTACAATGAGCAGTTCTTC. It yields the protein CASGPSSYNEQFF.

This chain links TRBV7-2 with TRBJ2-3, with D uncertain. Germline V gives CDR1 SGHTA, CDR2 FQGNSA. V shed 1 base and J shed 5 bases, with 13 bases lying between them. This CDR3 contains 15 residues. CDR3: CASSLGGQVGDTQYF. CDR3 sequence (DNA): TGTGCCAGCAGCTTAGGTGGGCAAGTTGGAGATACGCAGTATTTT.

The CDR3 loop reads CSVLTGLAGGYNEQFF. CDR3 bases: TGCAGCGTCCTAACCGGACTAGCGGGAGGCTACAATGAGCAGTTCTTC. This chain links TRBV29-1 with TRBJ2-1; TRBD2 matches 14 bases. The V and J ends lost 6 bases and 3 bases, in that order; junction bases with no gene match: 7. The V gene's germline CDR1 is SQVTM and CDR2 ANQGSEA. This CDR3 is 16 amino acids long.

This rearrangement joins TRBV19 to TRBJ2-7, with D possibly matching TRBD2 (5 bases). V lost 2 bases and J lost 2, with 10 bases in between. Germline loops: CDR1 LNHDA, CDR2 SQIVND (reference sequence). The CDR3 is 14 residues long. CDR3 in amino acids: CASSIREPAYEQYF. CDR3 nucleotide sequence: TGTGCCAGTAGTATAAGGGAGCCCGCCTACGAGCAGTACTTC. The full variable domain, its missing parts supplied by reference TRBV19 and TRBJ2-7, is DGGITQSPKYLFRKEGQNVTLSCEQNLNHDAMYWYRQDPGQGLRLIYYSQIVNDFQKGDIAEGYSVSREKKESFPLTVTSAQKNPTAFYLCASSIREPAYEQYFGPGTRLTVT.

The J gene is TRBJ1-3, the V gene TRBV5-6, with 9 bases aligning to TRBD1. This CDR3 has 16 amino acids. Germline CDR1 reads SGHDT; CDR2 reads YYEEEE. The V segment lost 4 bases and the J segment 2 bases; nucleotides outside the gene matches: 7. CDR3 nucleotide sequence: TGTGCCAGCAGCCCCGGGGACAGGGCACCTGGAAACACCATATATTTT. This encodes CASSPGDRAPGNTIYF.

The chain employs TRBV6-6 and TRBJ2-5; D is unclear. This CDR3 comprises 14 residues. V shed 0 bases and J shed 4 bases, with 9 bases lying between them. In germline, CDR1 is MNHNY, CDR2 SVGAGI (reference sequence). The CDR3 bases are TGTGCCAGCAGTTACTCAGTTCGAGGAGAGACCCAGTACTTC. Protein sequence: CASSYSVRGETQYF.

The chain combines TRBV6-1 with TRBJ2-1; D unresolved. The CDR3 is 13 residues long. Trimming cost V 1 base and J 5 bases, with 6 bases left between them. Germline CDR1 is MNHNS and CDR2 is SASEGT. In DNA form, the CDR3 reads TGTGCCAGCAGTGAAGATGGAGACAATGAGCAGTTCTTC. Protein sequence: CASSEDGDNEQFF.

This clone was seen more than once but under ten times. The V call is TRBV25-1, the J call TRBJ2-7; D perhaps matches TRBD2 (5 bases). V was shortened by 8 bases and J by 7 bases, with 18 bases between the two germline ends. Per the germline V gene, CDR1 is MGHDK and CDR2 is SYGVNS. The CDR3 runs 13 residues. CDR3: CASGGGFPLEQYF. CDR3 nucleotide sequence: TGTGCCAGCGGCGGCGGGTTTCCTTTGGAGCAGTACTTC.

The rearrangement uses TRBV11-2 and TRBJ1-6; D is perhaps TRBD1 (6 bases). CDR1 SGHAT and CDR2 FQNNGV come from the germline V gene. This CDR3 region has 16 residues. V was pared by 7 bases and J by 9 bases, with 22 bases between. This CDR3 is CASNKGTTGLGSPLHF. CDR3 nucleotide sequence: TGTGCCAGCAACAAAGGAACGACAGGTCTCGGTTCACCCCTCCACTTT.

This chain joins TRBV5-6 and TRBJ1-1, with D possibly matching TRBD1 (6 bases). Germline-derived CDR1 and CDR2 are SGHDT and YYEEEE. CDR3 length: 14 amino acids. The V end lost 1 base, the J end lost 14 bases, and 21 bases lay between the germline ends. The CDR3 here is CASSLRLVQGFIFF. In nucleotides, the CDR3 is TGTGCCAGCAGCTTGAGGTTGGTACAGGGCTTTATCTTCTTT.

The chain has TRBV27 and TRBJ2-7; 11 nucleotides agree with TRBD2. The CDR3 has 15 residues. Per the germline V gene, CDR1 is MNHEY and CDR2 is SMNVEV (reference sequence). Losses at the gene ends were 5 bases for V and 3 bases for J; bases not matched to a gene: 6. The CDR3 loop is CASSRTSGGLYEQYF. The CDR3 DNA is TGTGCCAGCAGTCGAACTAGCGGGGGCCTCTACGAGCAGTACTTC.

The chain is built from TRBV25-1 and TRBJ2-6; D perhaps matches TRBD1 (6 bases). This CDR3 has 15 residues. From germline, CDR1 is MGHDK and CDR2 SYGVNS. The V end was cut by 5 bases, the J end by 9 bases, with 17 bases between. CDR3 coding DNA: TGTGCCAGCAGTCAATCCGTCGGGACAATCAACGTCCTGACTTTC. Translation gives CASSQSVGTINVLTF.

The chain couples TRBV2 to TRBJ1-5; 8 nucleotides agree with TRBD1. The germline V gene encodes CDR1 SNHLY and CDR2 FYNNEI. V lost 4 bases and J lost 7; bases outside the gene matches: 9. This CDR3 is built from 15 residues. In nucleotides, the CDR3 is TGTGCCAGCAGTGCGGACAGGGCTGGTAGACAGCCCCAGCATTTT. This encodes CASSADRAGRQPQHF.